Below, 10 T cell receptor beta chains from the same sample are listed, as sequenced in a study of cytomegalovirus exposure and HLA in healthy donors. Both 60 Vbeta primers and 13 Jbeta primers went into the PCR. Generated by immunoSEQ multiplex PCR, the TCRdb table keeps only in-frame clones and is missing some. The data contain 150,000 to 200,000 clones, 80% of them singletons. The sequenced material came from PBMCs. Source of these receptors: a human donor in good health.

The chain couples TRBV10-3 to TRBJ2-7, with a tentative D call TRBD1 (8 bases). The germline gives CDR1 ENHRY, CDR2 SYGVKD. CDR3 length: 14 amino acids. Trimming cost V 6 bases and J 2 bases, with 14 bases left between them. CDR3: CAISYTGGAYEQYF. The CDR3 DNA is TGTGCCATCAGCTATACAGGGGGGGCCTACGAGCAGTACTTC.

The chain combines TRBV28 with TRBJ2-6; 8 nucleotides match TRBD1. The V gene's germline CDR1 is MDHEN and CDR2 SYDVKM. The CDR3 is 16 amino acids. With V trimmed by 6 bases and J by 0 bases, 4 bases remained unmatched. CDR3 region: CASSLDRASGANVLTF. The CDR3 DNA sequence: TGTGCCAGCAGCTTGGACAGGGCCTCTGGGGCCAACGTCCTGACTTTC.

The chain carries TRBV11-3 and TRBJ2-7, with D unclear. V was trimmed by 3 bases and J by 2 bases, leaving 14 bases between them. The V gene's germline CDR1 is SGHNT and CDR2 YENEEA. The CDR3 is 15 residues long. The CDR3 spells CASSLLSHRTYEQYF. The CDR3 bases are TGTGCCAGCAGCTTGCTCTCCCACAGAACCTACGAGCAGTACTTC.

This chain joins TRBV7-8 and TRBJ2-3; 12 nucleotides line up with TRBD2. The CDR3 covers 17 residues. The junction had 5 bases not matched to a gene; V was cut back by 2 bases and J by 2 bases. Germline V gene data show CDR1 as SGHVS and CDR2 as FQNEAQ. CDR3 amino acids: CASSLRTSGALTDTQYF. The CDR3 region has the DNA TGTGCCAGCAGCTTAAGGACTAGCGGGGCCCTCACAGATACGCAGTATTTT.

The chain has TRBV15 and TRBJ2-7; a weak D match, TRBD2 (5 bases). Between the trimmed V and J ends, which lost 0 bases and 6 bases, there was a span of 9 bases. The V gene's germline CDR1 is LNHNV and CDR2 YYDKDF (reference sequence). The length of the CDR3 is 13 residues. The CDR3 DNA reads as TGTGCCACCAGCAGAGATCAGAGCGGCGAGCAGTACTTC. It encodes CATSRDQSGEQYF.

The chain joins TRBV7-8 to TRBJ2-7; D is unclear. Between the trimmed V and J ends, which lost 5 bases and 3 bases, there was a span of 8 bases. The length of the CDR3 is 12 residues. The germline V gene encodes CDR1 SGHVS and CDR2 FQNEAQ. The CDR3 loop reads CASSPTVYEQYF. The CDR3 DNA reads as TGTGCCAGCAGCCCTACCGTCTACGAGCAGTACTTC. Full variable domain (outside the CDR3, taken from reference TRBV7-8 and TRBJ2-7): GAGVSQSPRYKVAKRGQDVALRCDPISGHVSLFWYQQALGQGPEFLTYFQNEAQLDKSGLPSDRFFAERPEGSVSTLKIQRTQQEDSAVYLCASSPTVYEQYFGPGTRLTVT.

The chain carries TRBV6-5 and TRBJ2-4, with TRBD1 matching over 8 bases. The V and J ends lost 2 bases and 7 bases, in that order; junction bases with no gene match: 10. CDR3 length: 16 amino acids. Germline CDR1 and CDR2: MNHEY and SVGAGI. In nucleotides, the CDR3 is TGTGCCAGCAGTTACGCGGGGACAGGACGAAGTAACATTCAGTACTTC. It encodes CASSYAGTGRSNIQYF.

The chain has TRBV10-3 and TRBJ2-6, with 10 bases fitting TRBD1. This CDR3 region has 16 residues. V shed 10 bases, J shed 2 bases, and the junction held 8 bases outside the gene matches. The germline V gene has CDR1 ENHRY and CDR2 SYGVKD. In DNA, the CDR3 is TGTGCCACCGGACAGGGGGTCGGGACTGGGGCCAACGTCCTGACTTTC. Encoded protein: CATGQGVGTGANVLTF.

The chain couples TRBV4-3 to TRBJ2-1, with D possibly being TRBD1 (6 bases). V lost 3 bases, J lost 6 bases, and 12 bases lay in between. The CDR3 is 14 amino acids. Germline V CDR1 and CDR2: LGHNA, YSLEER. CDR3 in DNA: TGCGCCAGCAGCCAGGGCTCAGGGGCCAATGAGCAGTTCTTC. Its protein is CASSQGSGANEQFF.

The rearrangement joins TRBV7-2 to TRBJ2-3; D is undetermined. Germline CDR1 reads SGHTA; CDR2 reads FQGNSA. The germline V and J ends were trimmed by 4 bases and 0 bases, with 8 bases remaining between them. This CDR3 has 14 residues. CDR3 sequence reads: CASSSPRSTDTQYF. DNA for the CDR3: TGTGCCAGCAGCTCGCCCAGGAGCACAGATACGCAGTATTTT.